This TCR beta chain was retrieved from a study of CD8+ T cells in alopecia areata. This clone has more than one count but fewer than ten. Its antigen is unknown. RNA extraction and reverse transcription yielded cDNA as sequencing template. TCRdb's table, derived via immunoSEQ multiplex PCR, lists solely in-frame clones and lacks some. The data contain 150,000 to 200,000 clones, about 60% of them singletons. This CDR3 contains 12 residues. V lost 7 bases, J lost 4 bases, and 13 bases lay in between. Germline lookup yields CDR1 SQVTM and CDR2 ANQGSEA. Study-wide results and caveats: TCRs were shared less clearly across patients than in mice, possibly for HLA-related reasons.

This chain connects TRBV29-1 to TRBJ2-5, with D possibly being TRBD2 (6 bases). This TCR was recovered from a human donor with alopecia areata. Sequencing used CD4+ T cells sorted from blood, obtained at week 0. The CDR3 is CSGKLATETQYF. The CDR3 DNA sequence: TGCAGCGGGAAACTAGCTACAGAGACCCAGTACTTC.